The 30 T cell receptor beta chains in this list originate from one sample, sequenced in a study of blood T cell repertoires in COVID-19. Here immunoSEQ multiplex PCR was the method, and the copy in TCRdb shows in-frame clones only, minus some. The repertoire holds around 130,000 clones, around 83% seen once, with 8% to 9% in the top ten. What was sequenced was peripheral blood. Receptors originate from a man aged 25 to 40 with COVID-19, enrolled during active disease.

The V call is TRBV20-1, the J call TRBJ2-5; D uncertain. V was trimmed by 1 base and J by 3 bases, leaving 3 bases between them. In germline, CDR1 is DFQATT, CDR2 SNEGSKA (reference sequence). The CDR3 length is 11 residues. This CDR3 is CSARVEETQYF. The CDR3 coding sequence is TGCAGTGCTAGAGTAGAAGAGACCCAGTACTTC.

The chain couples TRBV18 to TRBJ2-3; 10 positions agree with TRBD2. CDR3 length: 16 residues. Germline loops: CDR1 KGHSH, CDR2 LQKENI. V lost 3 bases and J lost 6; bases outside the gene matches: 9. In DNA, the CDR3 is TGTGCCAGCTCACCTACCCAAGCGGGAGGGCCGGATACGCAGTATTTT. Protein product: CASSPTQAGGPDTQYF.

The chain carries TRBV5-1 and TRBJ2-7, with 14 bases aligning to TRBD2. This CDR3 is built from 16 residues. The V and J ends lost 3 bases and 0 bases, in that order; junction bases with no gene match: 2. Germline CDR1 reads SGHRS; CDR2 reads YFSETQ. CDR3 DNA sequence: TGCGCCAGCAGCTCCGGGACTAGCGGGAGCTCCTACGAGCAGTACTTC. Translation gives CASSSGTSGSSYEQYF.

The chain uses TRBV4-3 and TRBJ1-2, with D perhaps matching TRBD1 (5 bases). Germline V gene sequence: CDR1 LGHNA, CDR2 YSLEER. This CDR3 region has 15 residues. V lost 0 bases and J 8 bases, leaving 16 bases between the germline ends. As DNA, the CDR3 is TGCGCCAGCAGCCAAGATTTTGCAGGGAAGGGAGGCTACACCTTC. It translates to CASSQDFAGKGGYTF.

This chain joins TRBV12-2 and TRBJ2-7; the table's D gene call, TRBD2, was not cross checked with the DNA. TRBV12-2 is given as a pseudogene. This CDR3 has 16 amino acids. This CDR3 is CASRIRPGVISYEQYF. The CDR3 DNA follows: TGTGCAAGTCGCATAAGACCGGGGGTGATTTCCTACGAGCAGTACTTC.

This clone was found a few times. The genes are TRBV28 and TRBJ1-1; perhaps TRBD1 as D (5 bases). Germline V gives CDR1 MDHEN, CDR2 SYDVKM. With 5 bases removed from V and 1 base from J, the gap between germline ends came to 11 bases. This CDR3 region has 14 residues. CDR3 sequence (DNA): TGTGCCAGCAGTGGGAGCGGGGGGAACACTGAAGCTTTCTTT. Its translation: CASSGSGGNTEAFF.

The CDR3 spells CSVDPAEGQETQYF. The CDR3 region has the DNA TGCAGCGTTGACCCAGCGGAAGGACAAGAGACCCAGTACTTC. The gene calls are TRBV29-1 and TRBJ2-5; tentatively, D is TRBD2 (5 bases). This CDR3 contains 14 residues. Germline CDR1 is SQVTM and CDR2 is ANQGSEA. V gave up 3 bases and J gave up 2 bases, with 13 bases separating them.

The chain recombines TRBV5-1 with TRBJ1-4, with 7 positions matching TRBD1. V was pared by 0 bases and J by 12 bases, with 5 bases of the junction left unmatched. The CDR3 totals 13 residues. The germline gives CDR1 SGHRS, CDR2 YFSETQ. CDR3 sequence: CASSLADRVELFF. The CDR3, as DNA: TGCGCCAGCAGCTTGGCCGACAGGGTAGAACTGTTTTTT.

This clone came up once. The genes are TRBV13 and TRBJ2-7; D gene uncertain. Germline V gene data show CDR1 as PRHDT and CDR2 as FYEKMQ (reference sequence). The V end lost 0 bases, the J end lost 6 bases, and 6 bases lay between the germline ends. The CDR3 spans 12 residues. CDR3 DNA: TGTGCCAGCAGCTTAGGCCTTCGCGAGCAGTACTTC. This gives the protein CASSLGLREQYF.

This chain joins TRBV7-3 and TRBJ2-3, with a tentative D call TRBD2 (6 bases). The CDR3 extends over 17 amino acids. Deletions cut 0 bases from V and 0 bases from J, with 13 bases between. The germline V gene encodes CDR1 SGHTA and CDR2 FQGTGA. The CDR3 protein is CASSLTVLGGSTDTQYF. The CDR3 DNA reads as TGTGCCAGCAGCTTAACGGTATTGGGGGGAAGCACAGATACGCAGTATTTT.

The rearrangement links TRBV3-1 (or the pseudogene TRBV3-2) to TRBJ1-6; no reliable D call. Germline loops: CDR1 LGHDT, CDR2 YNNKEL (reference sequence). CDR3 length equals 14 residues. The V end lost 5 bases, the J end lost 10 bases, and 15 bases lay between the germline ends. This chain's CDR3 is CASSIKPGQSPLHF. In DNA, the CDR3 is TGTGCCAGCAGCATCAAGCCAGGCCAATCACCCCTCCACTTT.

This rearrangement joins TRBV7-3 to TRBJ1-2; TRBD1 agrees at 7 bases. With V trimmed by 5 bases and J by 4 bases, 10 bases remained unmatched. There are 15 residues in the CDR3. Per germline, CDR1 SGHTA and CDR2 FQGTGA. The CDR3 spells CASSRIPGQSYGYTF. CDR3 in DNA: TGTGCCAGCAGCCGGATACCGGGACAGAGCTATGGCTACACCTTC.

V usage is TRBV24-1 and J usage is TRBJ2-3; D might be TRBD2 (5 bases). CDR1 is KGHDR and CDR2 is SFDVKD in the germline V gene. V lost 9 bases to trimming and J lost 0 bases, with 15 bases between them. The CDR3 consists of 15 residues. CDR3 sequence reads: CATRRGGGSTDTQYF. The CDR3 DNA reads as TGTGCCACCCGCCGTGGAGGAGGAAGCACAGATACGCAGTATTTT.

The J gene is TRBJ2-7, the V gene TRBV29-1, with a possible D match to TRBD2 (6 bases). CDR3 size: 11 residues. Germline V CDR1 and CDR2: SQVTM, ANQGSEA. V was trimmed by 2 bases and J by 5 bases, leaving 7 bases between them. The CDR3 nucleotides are TGCAGCGTTGAATGGGGGGACGAGCAGTACTTC. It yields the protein CSVEWGDEQYF.

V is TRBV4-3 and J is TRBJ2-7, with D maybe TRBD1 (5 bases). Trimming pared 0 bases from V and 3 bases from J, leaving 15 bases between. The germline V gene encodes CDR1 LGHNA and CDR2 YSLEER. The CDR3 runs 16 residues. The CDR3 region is CASSQDIFQGFYEQYF. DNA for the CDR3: TGCGCCAGCAGCCAAGATATATTTCAGGGTTTCTACGAGCAGTACTTC.

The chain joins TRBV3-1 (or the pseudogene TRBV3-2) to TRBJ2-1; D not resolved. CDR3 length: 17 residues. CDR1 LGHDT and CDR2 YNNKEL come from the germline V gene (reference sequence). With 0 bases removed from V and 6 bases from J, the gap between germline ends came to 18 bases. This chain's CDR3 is CASSQEAYSLLRNEQFF. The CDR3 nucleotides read TGTGCCAGCAGCCAAGAAGCGTACTCCTTACTGCGCAATGAGCAGTTCTTC.

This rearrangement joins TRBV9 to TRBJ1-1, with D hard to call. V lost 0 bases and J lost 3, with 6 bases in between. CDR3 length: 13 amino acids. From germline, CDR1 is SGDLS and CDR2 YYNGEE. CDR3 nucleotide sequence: TGTGCCAGCAGCGTAGAACCGGACACTGAAGCTTTCTTT. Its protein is CASSVEPDTEAFF. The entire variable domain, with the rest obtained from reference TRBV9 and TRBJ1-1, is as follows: DSGVTQTPKHLITATGQRVTLRCSPRSGDLSVYWYQQSLDQGLQFLIQYYNGEERAKGNILERFSAQQFPDLHSELNLSSLELGDSALYFCASSVEPDTEAFFGQGTRLTVV.

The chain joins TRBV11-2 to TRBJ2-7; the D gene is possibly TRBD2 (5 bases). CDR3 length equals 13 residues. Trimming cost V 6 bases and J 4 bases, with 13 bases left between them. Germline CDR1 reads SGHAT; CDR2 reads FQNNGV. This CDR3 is CASSRGREYEQYF. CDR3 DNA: TGTGCCAGCAGTCGTGGAAGGGAGTACGAGCAGTACTTC.

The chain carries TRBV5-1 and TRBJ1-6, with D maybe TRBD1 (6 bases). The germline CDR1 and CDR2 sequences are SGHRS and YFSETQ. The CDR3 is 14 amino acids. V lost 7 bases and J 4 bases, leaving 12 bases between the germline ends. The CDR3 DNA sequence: TGCGCCAGCCGGACAGCTGCGTATAATTCACCCCTCCACTTT. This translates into CASRTAAYNSPLHF.

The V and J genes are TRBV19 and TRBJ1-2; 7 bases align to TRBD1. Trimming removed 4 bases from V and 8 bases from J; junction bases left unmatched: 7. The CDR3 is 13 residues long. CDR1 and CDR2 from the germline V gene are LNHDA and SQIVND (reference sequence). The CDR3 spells CASSKTGFDGYTF. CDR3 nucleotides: TGTGCCAGTAGTAAGACAGGGTTCGACGGCTACACCTTC.

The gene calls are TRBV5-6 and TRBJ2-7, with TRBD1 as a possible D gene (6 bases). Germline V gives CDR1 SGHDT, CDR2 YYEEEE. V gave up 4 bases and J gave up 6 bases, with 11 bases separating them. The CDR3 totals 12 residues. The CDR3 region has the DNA TGTGCCAGCAGCCTCCCAGGGGTCGAGCAGTACTTC. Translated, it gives CASSLPGVEQYF.

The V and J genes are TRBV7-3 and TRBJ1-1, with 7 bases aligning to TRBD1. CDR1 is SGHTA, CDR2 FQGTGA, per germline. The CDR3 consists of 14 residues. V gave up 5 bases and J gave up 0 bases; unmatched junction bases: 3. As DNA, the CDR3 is TGTGCCAGCAGCGAAGGGACAGTGAACACTGAAGCTTTCTTT. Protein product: CASSEGTVNTEAFF.

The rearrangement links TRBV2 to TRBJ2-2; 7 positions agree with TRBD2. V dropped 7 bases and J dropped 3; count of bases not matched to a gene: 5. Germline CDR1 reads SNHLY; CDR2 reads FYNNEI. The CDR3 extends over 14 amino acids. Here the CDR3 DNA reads TGTGCCAGCATCGAGCGGGGTTACACCGGGGAGCTGTTTTTT. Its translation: CASIERGYTGELFF.

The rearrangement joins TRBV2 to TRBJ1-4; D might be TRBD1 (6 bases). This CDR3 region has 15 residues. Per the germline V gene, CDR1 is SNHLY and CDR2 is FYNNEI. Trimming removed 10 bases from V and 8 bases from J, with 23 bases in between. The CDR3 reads CATIEERTVGEKLFF. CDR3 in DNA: TGTGCCACTATTGAAGAGAGGACAGTGGGAGAAAAACTGTTTTTT. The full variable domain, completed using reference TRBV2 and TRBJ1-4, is EPEVTQTPSHQVTQMGQEVILRCVPISNHLYFYWYRQILGQKVEFLVSFYNNEISEKSEIFDDQFSVERPDGSNFTLKIRSTKLEDSAMYFCATIEERTVGEKLFFGSGTQLSVL.

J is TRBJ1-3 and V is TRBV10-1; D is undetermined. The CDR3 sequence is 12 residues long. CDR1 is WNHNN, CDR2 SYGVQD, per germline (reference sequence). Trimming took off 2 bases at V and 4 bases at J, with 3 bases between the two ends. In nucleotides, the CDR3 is TGCGCCAGCAGTGAGGCGGGAAACACCATATATTTT. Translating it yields CASSEAGNTIYF.

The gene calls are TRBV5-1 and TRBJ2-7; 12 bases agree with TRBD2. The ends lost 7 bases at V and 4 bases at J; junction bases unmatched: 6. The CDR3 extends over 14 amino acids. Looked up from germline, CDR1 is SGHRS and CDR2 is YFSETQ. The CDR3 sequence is CASRLAGATYEQYF. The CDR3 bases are TGCGCCAGCCGACTAGCGGGAGCTACTTACGAGCAGTACTTC.

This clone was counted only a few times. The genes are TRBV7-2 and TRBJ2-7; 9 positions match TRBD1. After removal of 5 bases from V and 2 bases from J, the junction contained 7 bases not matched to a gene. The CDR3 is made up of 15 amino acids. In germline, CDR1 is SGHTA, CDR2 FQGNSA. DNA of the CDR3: TGTGCCAGCAGCCCAAGGACAGGGGTGCCCTACGAGCAGTACTTC. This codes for CASSPRTGVPYEQYF. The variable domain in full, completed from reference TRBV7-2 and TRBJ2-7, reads GAGVSQSPSNKVTEKGKDVELRCDPISGHTALYWYRQSLGQGLEFLIYFQGNSAPDKSGLPSDRFSAERTGGSVSTLTIQRTQQEDSAVYLCASSPRTGVPYEQYFGPGTRLTVT.

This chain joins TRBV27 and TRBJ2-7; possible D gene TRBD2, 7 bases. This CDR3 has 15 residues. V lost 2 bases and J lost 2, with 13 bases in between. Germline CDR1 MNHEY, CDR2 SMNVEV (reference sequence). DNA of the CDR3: TGTGCCAGCAGTTTACTCCGGGGGGACACCTACGAGCAGTACTTC. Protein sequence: CASSLLRGDTYEQYF.

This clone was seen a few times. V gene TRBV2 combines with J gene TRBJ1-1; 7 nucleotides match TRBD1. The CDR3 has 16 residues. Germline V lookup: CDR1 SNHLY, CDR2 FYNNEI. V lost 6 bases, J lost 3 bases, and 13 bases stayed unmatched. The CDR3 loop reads CASRENYRGRDTEAFF. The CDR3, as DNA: TGTGCCAGCAGGGAAAACTACAGGGGTCGGGACACTGAAGCTTTCTTT. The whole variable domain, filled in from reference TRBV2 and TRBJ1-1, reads EPEVTQTPSHQVTQMGQEVILRCVPISNHLYFYWYRQILGQKVEFLVSFYNNEISEKSEIFDDQFSVERPDGSNFTLKIRSTKLEDSAMYFCASRENYRGRDTEAFFGQGTRLTVV.

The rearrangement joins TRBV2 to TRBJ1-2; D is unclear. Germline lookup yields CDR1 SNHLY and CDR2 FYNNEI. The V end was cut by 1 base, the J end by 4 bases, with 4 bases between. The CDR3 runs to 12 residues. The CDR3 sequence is CASSEDSYGYTF. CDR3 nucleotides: TGTGCCAGCAGTGAAGACAGCTATGGCTACACCTTC.